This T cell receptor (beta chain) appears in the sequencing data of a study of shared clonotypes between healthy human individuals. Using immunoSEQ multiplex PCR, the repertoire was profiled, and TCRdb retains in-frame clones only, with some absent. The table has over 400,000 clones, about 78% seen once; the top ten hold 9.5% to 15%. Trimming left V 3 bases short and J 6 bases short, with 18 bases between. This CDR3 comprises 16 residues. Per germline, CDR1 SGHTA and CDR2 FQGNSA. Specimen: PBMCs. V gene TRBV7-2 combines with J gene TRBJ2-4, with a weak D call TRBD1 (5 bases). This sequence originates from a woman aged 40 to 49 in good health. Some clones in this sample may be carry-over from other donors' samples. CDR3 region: CASSFSARPTGNIQYF. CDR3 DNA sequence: TGTGCCAGCAGCTTCTCCGCCAGGCCCACAGGAAACATTCAGTACTTC.